Each of the 5 T cell receptor beta chains below was sequenced from the same sample in a study of T cells in Graves' hyperthyroidism and ophthalmopathy. The investigators amplified TCR beta CDR3 regions from RNA transcripts. With the HTBI primer set, the TCR CDR3 went through a first round of RT-PCR. TCRdb re-called the multiplex PCR reads through MiXCR, storing one row per CDR3 protein. The profile shows hundreds of thousands of distinct CDR3 sequences, roughly 15% of them singletons. The sample taken for sequencing was blood. The receptors were gathered from a woman aged 50 to 60 with Graves' ophthalmopathy.

About this clonotype: The conserved phenylalanine or tryptophan normally closing the CDR3 is absent here, so this likely arose from a read error. The J gene is TRBJ1-1, the V gene TRBV28, with 7 bases aligning to TRBD1. The length of the CDR3 is 15 residues. The germline V gene encodes CDR1 MDHEN and CDR2 SYDVKM. V lost 5 bases to trimming and J lost 1 base; unmatched junction nucleotides: 7. CDR3 region: CASSTPGTANTEAFL. As DNA, the CDR3 is TGTGCCAGCAGTACCCCCGGGACAGCGAACACTGAAGCTTTCCTT.

This clonotype turned up a few times. The chain recombines TRBV12-3 or TRBV12-4 with TRBJ2-1, with D perhaps TRBD1 or TRBD2 (5 bases each). This CDR3 spans 17 amino acids. The V and J ends lost 8 bases and 0 bases respectively, with 20 bases between them. The CDR3 bases are TGTGCCAGCCTAAGAAAGGGAGTCGGGACCTCCTACAATGAGCAGTTCTTC. Translated: CASLRKGVGTSYNEQFF.

This clonotype turned up a few times. V and J are TRBV10-3 and TRBJ2-5, with 8 bases aligning to TRBD2. This CDR3 spans 14 amino acids. Germline assignment: CDR1 ENHRY and CDR2 SYGVKD. Trimming cost V 5 bases and J 5 bases; bases outside gene matches: 7. CDR3 sequence (DNA): TGTGCCATCAGTACCCTAGCGGGCCCTGAGACCCAGTACTTC. Its translation: CAISTLAGPETQYF.

This clonotype occurred many times. The V gene is TRBV30, the J gene TRBJ2-7; 12 bases match TRBD2. The CDR3 extends over 19 amino acids. CDR1 and CDR2 (germline): GTSNPN, SVGIG (reference sequence). With 2 bases clipped from V and 3 bases from J, the junction kept 17 bases outside the gene matches. The CDR3 protein is CAWSQAGLLAGGPSYEQYF. The CDR3 DNA follows: TGTGCCTGGAGTCAAGCGGGATTGCTAGCGGGAGGGCCCAGCTACGAGCAGTACTTC. Full variable domain (missing parts from reference TRBV30 and TRBJ2-7): SQTIHQWPATLVQPVGSPLSLECTVEGTSNPNLYWYRQAAGRGLQLLFYSVGIGQISSEVPQNLSASRPQDRQFILSSKKLLLSDSGFYLCAWSQAGLLAGGPSYEQYFGPGTRLTVT.

This clonotype was seen ten or more times. V gene TRBV6-1 combines with J gene TRBJ2-7; unclear D gene. CDR1 is MNHNS, CDR2 SASEGT, per germline. Trimming cost V 5 bases and J 2 bases, with 16 bases left between them. This CDR3 region has 15 residues. CDR3 DNA: TGTGCCAGCAGTTATTCCGGCTCTCCCACCTACGAGCAGTACTTC. It specifies CASSYSGSPTYEQYF.